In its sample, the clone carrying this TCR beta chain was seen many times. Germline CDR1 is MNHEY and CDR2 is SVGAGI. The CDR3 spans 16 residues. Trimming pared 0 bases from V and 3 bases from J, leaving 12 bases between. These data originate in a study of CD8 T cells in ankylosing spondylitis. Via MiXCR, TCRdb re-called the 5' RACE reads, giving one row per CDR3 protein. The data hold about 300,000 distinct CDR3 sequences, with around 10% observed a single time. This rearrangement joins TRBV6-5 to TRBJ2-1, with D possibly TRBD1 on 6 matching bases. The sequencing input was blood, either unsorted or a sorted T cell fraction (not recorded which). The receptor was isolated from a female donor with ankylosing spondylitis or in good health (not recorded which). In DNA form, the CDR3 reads TGTGCCAGCAGTTACTCTGAACAGGGCCACTACAATGAGCAGTTCTTC. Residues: CASSYSEQGHYNEQFF.